This T cell receptor beta chain was identified during a study of blood T cells in healthy people across ages. Primed by a sample-barcoded 5' primer and a J-beta primer mix, a second PCR proceeded for 7 to 11 cycles. TCRdb redid the calling of the 5' RACE reads with MiXCR, one entry per CDR3 protein. The repertoire holds hundreds of thousands of distinct CDR3 sequences, with about a fifth as singletons. The CDR3 contains 13 residues. The germline gives CDR1 LGHDT, CDR2 YNNKEL (reference sequence). Trimming left V 3 bases short and J 7 bases short, with 12 bases between. This clonotype has only a few counts.

Sequencing was done on a sample of blood. V and J are TRBV3-1 and TRBJ2-5; possibly TRBD1 or TRBD2 for D (5 bases each). This clonotype originated in a man between 65 and 85 years old in good health. The CDR3: CASSHPGTATQYF. The CDR3 bases are TGTGCCAGCAGCCACCCAGGGACGGCGACCCAGTACTTC.